The sequence of this TCR beta chain was determined in a study of T cells in Graves' hyperthyroidism and ophthalmopathy. Study-wide background: Any treatment followed the collection of peripheral blood at initial diagnosis.

Turning to this clonotype: The antigen remains undetermined.

Trimming cost V 4 bases and J 5 bases, with 18 bases left between them. The CDR3 has 16 amino acids. Germline V gene lookup returns CDR1 KGHDR and CDR2 SFDVKD. Findings and limits, study-wide: In the analysis, a 13 V-J model separated ophthalmopathy from stable hyperthyroidism. Most thyroid clonotypes with frequency above 0.001 were detected in blood.

Individuals with ophthalmopathy presented a Clinical Activity Score of at least 3, a NOSPECS grade of at least 4 and a duration under 3 months. Amplification targeted TCR beta CDR3 regions from RNA transcripts. The HTBI primer set drove a first-round RT-PCR of the TCR CDR3. TCRdb passed the multiplex PCR reads through MiXCR, listing each CDR3 protein once. The sample yields about 640,000 distinct CDR3 sequences, roughly 20% seen once. The sequence was obtained from a man younger than 45 with Graves' ophthalmopathy. The sample consisted of blood. The chain recombines TRBV24-1 with TRBJ2-3; the D call may be TRBD1 or TRBD2 (5 bases each). The CDR3 coding sequence is TGTGCCACCAGTGACCCGGGACCCTCTCAGGGAGATACGCAGTATTTT. This sequence encodes CATSDPGPSQGDTQYF.